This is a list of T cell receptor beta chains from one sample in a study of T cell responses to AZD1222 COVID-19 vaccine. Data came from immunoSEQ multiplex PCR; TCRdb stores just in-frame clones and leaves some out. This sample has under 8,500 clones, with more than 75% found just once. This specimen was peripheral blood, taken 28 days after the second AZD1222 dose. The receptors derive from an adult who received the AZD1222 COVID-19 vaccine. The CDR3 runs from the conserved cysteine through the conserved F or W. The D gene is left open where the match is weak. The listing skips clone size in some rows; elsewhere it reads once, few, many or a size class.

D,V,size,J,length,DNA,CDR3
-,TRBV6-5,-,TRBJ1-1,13,TGTGCCAGCAGTTACCTGGACAGCTCTGAAGCTTTCTTT,CASSYLDSSEAFF
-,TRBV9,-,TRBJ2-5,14,TGTGCCAGCAGCGTTAGGGGAAGCCAAGAGACCCAGTACTTC,CASSVRGSQETQYF
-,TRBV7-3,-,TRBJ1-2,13,TGTGCCAGCAGCCCGGGCCCCGAGTATGGCTACACCTTC,CASSPGPEYGYTF
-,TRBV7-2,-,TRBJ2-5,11,TGTGCCAGCAGCGCTCAAGAGACCCAGTACTTC,CASSAQETQYF
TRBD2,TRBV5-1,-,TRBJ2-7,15,TGCGCCAGCAGCCCGGGAGGCGGAGGTCGCGGCGAGCAGTACTTC,CASSPGGGGRGEQYF
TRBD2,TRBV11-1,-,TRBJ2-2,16,TGTGCCAGCAGCTTCCTAGCGGGGGCGAACACCGGGGAGCTGTTTTTT,CASSFLAGANTGELFF
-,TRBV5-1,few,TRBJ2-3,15,TGCGCCAGCAGCTTGGGGACAGCTAGCACAGATACGCAGTATTTT,CASSLGTASTDTQYF
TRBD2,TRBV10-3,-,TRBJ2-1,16,TGTGCCATCAGTGGGGGACTAGCGGTCAACCACAATGAGCAGTTCTTC,CAISGGLAVNHNEQFF
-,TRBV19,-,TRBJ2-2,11,TGTGCCAGTAAAAGGGGTGGGGAGCTGTTTTTT,CASKRGGELFF
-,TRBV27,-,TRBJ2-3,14,TGTGCCAGCAGACTACAGGGATCCACAGATACGCAGTATTTT,CASRLQGSTDTQYF
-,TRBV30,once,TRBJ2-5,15,TGTGCCTGGAGTCCCCCAACGCGGCTACAAGAGACCCAGTACTTC,CAWSPPTRLQETQYF
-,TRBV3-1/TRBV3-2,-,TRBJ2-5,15,TGTGCCAGCAGCCAATTTCTCGGGAGCCAAGAGACCCAGTACTTC,CASSQFLGSQETQYF
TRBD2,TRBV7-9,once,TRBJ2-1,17,TGTGCCAGCAGCCTAGCGGGAGGGGGAGCGTCCTACAATGAGCAGTTCTTC,CASSLAGGGASYNEQFF
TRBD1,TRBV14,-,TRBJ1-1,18,TGTGCCAGCAGCCATGGAGTGGGGACAGGGGGCTATGACACTGAAGCTTTCTTT,CASSHGVGTGGYDTEAFF
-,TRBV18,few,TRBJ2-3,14,TGTGCCAGCTCAAAGGGGGGAGGAGGAGATACGCAGTATTTT,CASSKGGGGDTQYF
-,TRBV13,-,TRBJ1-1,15,TGTGCCAGCAGCTCCACAGAGACCATGAACACTGAAGCTTTCTTT,CASSSTETMNTEAFF
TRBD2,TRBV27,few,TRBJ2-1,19,TGTGCCCGGCAGCCGGGGGCTAGCGGGAGGGCCCCCACTTACAATGAGCAGTTCTTC,CARQPGASGRAPTYNEQFF
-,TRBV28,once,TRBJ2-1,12,TGTGCCAGCAGTTTGGTGGGTTATGAGCAGTTCTTC,CASSLVGYEQFF
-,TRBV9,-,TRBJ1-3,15,TGTGCCAGCAGCCCCCGGGGGGGTCGGGGAAACACCATATATTTT,CASSPRGGRGNTIYF
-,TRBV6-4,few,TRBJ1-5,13,TGTGCCAGCAGTGGGGGCTCGAATCAGCCCCAGCATTTT,CASSGGSNQPQHF
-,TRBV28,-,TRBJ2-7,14,TGTGCCAGCAGTCCGGGGGCTGTAATCTACGAGCAGTACTTC,CASSPGAVIYEQYF
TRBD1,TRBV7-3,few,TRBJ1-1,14,TGTGCCAGCACACGGACAGGGGGTGACACTGAAGCTTTCTTT,CASTRTGGDTEAFF
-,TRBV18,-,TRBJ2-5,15,TGTGCCAGCTCACCACCTCCGGGACCAGGAGAGACCCAGTACTTC,CASSPPPGPGETQYF
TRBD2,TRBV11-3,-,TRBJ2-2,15,TGTGCCAGCAGCCCAAGTGGGGGGGTCCCCGGGGAGCTGTTTTTT,CASSPSGGVPGELFF
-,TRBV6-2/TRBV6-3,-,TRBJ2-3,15,TGTGCCAGCAGTTACCCATATAGCGGAATAGATACGCAGTATTTT,CASSYPYSGIDTQYF
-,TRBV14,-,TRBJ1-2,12,TGTGCCAGCAGCGGGGCTAACTATGGCTACACCTTC,CASSGANYGYTF
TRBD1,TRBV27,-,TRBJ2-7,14,TGTGCCAGCAGTTCCCGGGACAGGGCCTACGAGCAGTACTTC,CASSSRDRAYEQYF
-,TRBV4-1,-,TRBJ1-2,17,TGCGCCAGCAGCCAAGATCGAAGGAGGGCCCAAAGCTATGGCTACACCTTC,CASSQDRRRAQSYGYTF
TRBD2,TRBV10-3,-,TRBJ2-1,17,TGTGCCATCAGTGATGTCGAGCGGGGGGTCCTCTACAATGAGCAGTTCTTC,CAISDVERGVLYNEQFF
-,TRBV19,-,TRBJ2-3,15,TGTGCCAGTAGTCCTGACTATACCGGCACAGATACGCAGTATTTT,CASSPDYTGTDTQYF
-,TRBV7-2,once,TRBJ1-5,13,TGTGCCAGCAGCTTCCTAACGAATCAGCCCCAGCATTTT,CASSFLTNQPQHF
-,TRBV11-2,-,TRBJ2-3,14,TGTGCCAGCAGCCGCTCCTATAGCACAGATACGCAGTATTTT,CASSRSYSTDTQYF
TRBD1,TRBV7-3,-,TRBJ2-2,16,TGTGCCAGCAGCTCCTCAGGGGGTTATAGGGCCGGGGAGCTGTTTTTT,CASSSSGGYRAGELFF
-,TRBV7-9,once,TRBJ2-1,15,TGTGCCAGCAGCCCCAAAGGACCAGACTACAATGAGCAGTTCTTC,CASSPKGPDYNEQFF
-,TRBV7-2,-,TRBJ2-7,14,TGTGCCAGCAGTTTTGGGGTGAGGTCCTACGAGCAGTACTTC,CASSFGVRSYEQYF
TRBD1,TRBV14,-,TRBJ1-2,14,TGTGCCAGCAGCCAAGCGACAGGGGGCGGCGGCTACACCTTC,CASSQATGGGGYTF
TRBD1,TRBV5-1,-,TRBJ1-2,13,TGCGCCAGCAGCGGACAGGGGTTAGGTGGCTACACCTTC,CASSGQGLGGYTF
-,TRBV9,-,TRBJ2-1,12,TGTGCCAGCAGCCGAGGGGGCAATGAGCAGTTCTTC,CASSRGGNEQFF
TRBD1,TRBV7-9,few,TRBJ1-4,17,TGTGCCAGCAGCTCCCCATCCCAGGGACAGACTAATGAAAAACTGTTTTTT,CASSSPSQGQTNEKLFF
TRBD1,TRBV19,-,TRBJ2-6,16,TGTGCCAGTAGGGTACAGGGGGACTCTGGGGCCAACGTCCTGACTTTC,CASRVQGDSGANVLTF